The 3 T cell receptor beta chains given below trace back to one sample, sequenced in a study of long-term antiretroviral therapy in people with HIV. Running of the v3.0 immunoSEQ assay took place at survey level. The table came from immunoSEQ multiplex PCR; TCRdb's copy has only in-frame clones and leaves some out. The sample has just over 35,000 clones; over 75% are singletons. The material sequenced was unsorted PBMCs, taken 2.2 years after starting antiretroviral therapy. Receptors originate from a man aged 18 to 30 with HIV.

This clone was counted once. The rearrangement uses TRBV28 and TRBJ2-7; D is ambiguous. This CDR3 region has 14 residues. Looked up from germline, CDR1 is MDHEN and CDR2 is SYDVKM. The V end lost 5 bases, the J end lost 1 base, and 12 bases lay between the germline ends. In nucleotides, the CDR3 is TGTGCCAGCAGTGACCCAGGAGAATCCTACGAGCAGTACTTC. Encoded protein: CASSDPGESYEQYF.

This clone was seen a few times. V gene TRBV10-1 combines with J gene TRBJ1-6; a weak D match, TRBD1 (5 bases). The germline V gene has CDR1 WNHNN and CDR2 SYGVQD (reference sequence). Trimming left V 3 bases short and J 7 bases short, with 10 bases between. The CDR3 has 14 residues. The CDR3 protein is CASSEGRVNSPLHF. CDR3 sequence (DNA): TGCGCCAGCAGTGAAGGCAGGGTCAATTCACCCCTCCACTTT.

This clone has only a few counts. The CDR3 bases are TGTGCCAGCTCCCGGGGATCGAACACCGGGGAGCTGTTTTTT. Protein product: CASSRGSNTGELFF. This chain joins TRBV27 and TRBJ2-2; D might be TRBD2 (5 bases). V gave up 8 bases and J gave up 0 bases, with 10 bases separating them. The CDR3 loop spans 14 amino acids. Germline V lookup: CDR1 MNHEY, CDR2 SMNVEV (reference sequence).